This T cell receptor beta chain was found in a study of identical twins. A universal primer site was added by template switching, and unique molecular identifiers were carried by the cDNA. Each CDR3 protein gets one entry after TCRdb re-called the 5' RACE reads with MiXCR. Of fewer than 650,000 distinct CDR3 sequences listed, about 7.6% are singletons. Findings and caveats of the study: The study found weaker excess twin sharing in beta out-of-frame sequences. Excess low generation probability was seen in twin-shared out-of-frame alpha sequences.

Regarding this clonotype: No antigen is known for it.

The sample also formed part of further work on yellow fever vaccine responses in identical twins. From that study: Convergence reportedly seemed to mark part of the twins' vaccine T cell response, with personalization marking the rest.

Sequenced material: PBMCs. The receptor comes from a woman between 18 and 30 years old in good health.

This CDR3 reads CASTTYRRGTQYF. CDR3 nucleotide sequence: TGTGCCAGCACTACTTATCGTCGGGGGACCCAGTACTTC. The genes are TRBV12-3 or TRBV12-4 and TRBJ2-5, with D maybe TRBD2 (5 bases). V lost 7 bases and J lost 7, with 16 bases in between. This CDR3 is 13 amino acids long.